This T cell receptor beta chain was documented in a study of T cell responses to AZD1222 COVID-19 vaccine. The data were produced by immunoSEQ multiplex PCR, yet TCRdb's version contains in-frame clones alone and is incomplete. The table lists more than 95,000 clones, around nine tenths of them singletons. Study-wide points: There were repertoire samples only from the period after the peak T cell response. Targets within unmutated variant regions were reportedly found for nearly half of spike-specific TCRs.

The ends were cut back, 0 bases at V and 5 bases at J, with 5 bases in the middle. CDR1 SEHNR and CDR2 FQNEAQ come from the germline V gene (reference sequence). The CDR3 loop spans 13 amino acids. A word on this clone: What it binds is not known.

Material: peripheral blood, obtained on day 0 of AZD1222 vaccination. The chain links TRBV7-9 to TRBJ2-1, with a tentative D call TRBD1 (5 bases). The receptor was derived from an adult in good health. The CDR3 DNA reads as TGTGCCAGCAGCTTAGCGGGGCACAATGAGCAGTTCTTC. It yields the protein CASSLAGHNEQFF.